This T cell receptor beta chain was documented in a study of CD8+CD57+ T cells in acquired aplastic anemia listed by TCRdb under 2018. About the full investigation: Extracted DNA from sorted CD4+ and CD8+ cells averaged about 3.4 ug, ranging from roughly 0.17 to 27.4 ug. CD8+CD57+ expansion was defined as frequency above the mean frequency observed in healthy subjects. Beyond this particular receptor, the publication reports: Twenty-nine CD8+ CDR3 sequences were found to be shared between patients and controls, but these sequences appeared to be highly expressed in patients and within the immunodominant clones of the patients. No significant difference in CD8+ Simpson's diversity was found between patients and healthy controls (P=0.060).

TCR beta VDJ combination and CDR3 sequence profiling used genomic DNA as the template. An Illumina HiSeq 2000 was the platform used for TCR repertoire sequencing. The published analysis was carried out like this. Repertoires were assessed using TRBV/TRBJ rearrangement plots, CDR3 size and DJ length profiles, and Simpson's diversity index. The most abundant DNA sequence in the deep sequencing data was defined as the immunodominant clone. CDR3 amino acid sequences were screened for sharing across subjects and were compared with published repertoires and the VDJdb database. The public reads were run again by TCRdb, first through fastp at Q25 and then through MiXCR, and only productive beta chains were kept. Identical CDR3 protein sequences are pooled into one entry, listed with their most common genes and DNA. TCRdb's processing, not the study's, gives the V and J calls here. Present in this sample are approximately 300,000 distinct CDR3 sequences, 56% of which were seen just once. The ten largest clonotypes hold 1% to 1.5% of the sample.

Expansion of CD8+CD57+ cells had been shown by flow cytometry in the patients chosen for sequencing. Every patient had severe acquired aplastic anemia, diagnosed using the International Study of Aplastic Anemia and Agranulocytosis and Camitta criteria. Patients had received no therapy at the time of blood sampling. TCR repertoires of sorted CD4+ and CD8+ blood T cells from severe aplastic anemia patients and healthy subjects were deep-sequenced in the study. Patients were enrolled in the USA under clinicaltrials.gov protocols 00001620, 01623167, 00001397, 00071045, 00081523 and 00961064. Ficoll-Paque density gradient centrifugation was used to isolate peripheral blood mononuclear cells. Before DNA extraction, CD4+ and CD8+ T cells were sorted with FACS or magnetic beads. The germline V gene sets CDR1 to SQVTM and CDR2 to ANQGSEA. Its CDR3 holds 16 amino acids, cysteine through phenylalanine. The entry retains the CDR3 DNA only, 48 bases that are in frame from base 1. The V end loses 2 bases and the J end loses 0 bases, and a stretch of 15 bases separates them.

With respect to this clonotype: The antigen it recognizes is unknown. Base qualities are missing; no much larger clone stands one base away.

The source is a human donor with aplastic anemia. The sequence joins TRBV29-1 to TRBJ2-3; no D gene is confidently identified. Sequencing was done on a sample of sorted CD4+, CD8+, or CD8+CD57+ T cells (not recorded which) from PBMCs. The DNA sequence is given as TGCAGCGTTGAAACTTTGGCTAGTGCTAGCACAGATACGCAGTATTTT. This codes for CSVETLASASTDTQYF.